These 30 T cell receptor beta chains were sequenced from one sample in a study of cytomegalovirus exposure and HLA in healthy donors. Researchers ran the PCR with 60 Vbeta and 13 Jbeta primers. Clones were sequenced by immunoSEQ multiplex PCR, and TCRdb holds only the in-frame ones, with some missing. The sample holds under 200,000 clones, just over 75% seen once. Sequences were obtained from PBMCs. All receptors derive from a woman aged 25 to 39 in good health and CMV-seropositive.

V usage is TRBV28 and J usage is TRBJ2-1; the match to TRBD2 covers 11 bases. Trimming took 8 bases from V and 8 from J; bases not matched to a gene: 11. Germline CDR1 and CDR2: MDHEN and SYDVKM. The CDR3 has 15 amino acids. This CDR3 is CASGILAGGLDEQFF. The CDR3 nucleotides are TGTGCCAGCGGGATCTTAGCGGGGGGGCTCGATGAGCAGTTCTTC.

The chain carries TRBV9 and TRBJ2-5; 10 bases fit TRBD2. After removal of 3 bases from V and 2 bases from J, the junction contained 7 bases not matched to a gene. The CDR3 extends over 16 amino acids. Germline CDR1 and CDR2: SGDLS and YYNGEE. CDR3 amino acids: CASSAAGTSVQETQYF. The CDR3 bases are TGTGCCAGCAGCGCCGCTGGGACTAGCGTTCAAGAGACCCAGTACTTC.

This clone was detected a few times. The V and J genes are TRBV6-6 and TRBJ1-1, with 7 bases fitting TRBD1. CDR3 size: 12 residues. Germline V gives CDR1 MNHNY, CDR2 SVGAGI (reference sequence). The V and J ends lost 6 bases and 5 bases, in that order; junction bases with no gene match: 3. In nucleotides, the CDR3 is TGTGCCAGCAGGAACAGGGGAACTGAAGCTTTCTTT. Its translation is CASRNRGTEAFF.

This sequence joins TRBV7-2 and TRBJ2-7; D is perhaps TRBD2 (6 bases). CDR3 length equals 12 residues. Trimming cost V 11 bases and J 7 bases, with 18 bases left between them. CDR1 is SGHTA, CDR2 FQGNSA, per germline. CDR3 protein: CACGDFSREQYF. CDR3 sequence (DNA): TGTGCCTGCGGGGACTTTTCCCGTGAGCAGTACTTC. Complete variable domain (other parts from reference TRBV7-2 and TRBJ2-7): GAGVSQSPSNKVTEKGKDVELRCDPISGHTALYWYRQSLGQGLEFLIYFQGNSAPDKSGLPSDRFSAERTGGSVSTLTIQRTQQEDSAVYLCACGDFSREQYFGPGTRLTVT.

This chain connects TRBV7-2 to TRBJ2-4, with 8 bases that match TRBD1. The J segment lost 4 bases and the V segment lost 0 bases, leaving 5 bases of the junction unmatched. Germline-derived CDR1 and CDR2 are SGHTA and FQGNSA. The CDR3 totals 16 residues. CDR3 protein: CASSLAARTGKNIQYF. CDR3 nucleotides: TGTGCCAGCAGCTTAGCGGCCAGGACAGGGAAAAACATTCAGTACTTC.

The chain couples TRBV30 to TRBJ1-1, with no clear D. The CDR3 runs 13 residues. V shed 8 bases and J shed 4 bases, with 17 bases lying between them. From germline, CDR1 is GTSNPN and CDR2 SVGIG (reference sequence). CDR3 loop: CAAEEGSGTEAFF. CDR3 nucleotide sequence: TGTGCCGCTGAGGAGGGTAGCGGCACTGAAGCTTTCTTT.

The chain employs TRBV28 and TRBJ2-2; 13 bases are a match to TRBD2. The CDR3 spans 16 residues. With V trimmed by 5 bases and J by 8 bases, 8 bases remained unmatched. In germline, CDR1 is MDHEN, CDR2 SYDVKM. CDR3 in DNA: TGTGCCAGCAGTCTATCGACTAGCGGGGGGATTGGGGAGCTGTTTTTT. It encodes CASSLSTSGGIGELFF.

V and J are TRBV30 and TRBJ2-3; D perhaps matches TRBD2 (6 bases). V dropped 5 bases and J dropped 0 bases, with 12 bases sitting between them. The CDR3 is 14 amino acids. Looked up from germline, CDR1 is GTSNPN and CDR2 is SVGIG (reference sequence). This chain's CDR3 is CAWAGAGSTDTQYF. Here the CDR3 DNA reads TGTGCCTGGGCAGGTGCGGGGAGCACAGATACGCAGTATTTT.

This chain joins TRBV9 and TRBJ1-1; the D is unclear. V shed 1 base and J shed 6 bases, with 19 bases lying between them. This CDR3 has 16 residues. Germline assignment: CDR1 SGDLS and CDR2 YYNGEE. The CDR3 loop reads CASSVSMEGSQSEAFF. Written as DNA, the CDR3 is TGTGCCAGCAGCGTATCTATGGAGGGATCCCAATCTGAAGCTTTCTTT.

The chain carries TRBV7-9 and TRBJ2-3; 10 bases agree with TRBD2. With 2 bases clipped from V and 4 bases from J, the junction kept 9 bases outside the gene matches. The CDR3 length is 17 residues. Germline-derived CDR1 and CDR2 are SEHNR and FQNEAQ (reference sequence). This CDR3 is CASSLILSGRAPDTQYF. Written as DNA, the CDR3 is TGTGCCAGCAGCTTAATTTTGAGCGGGAGGGCTCCAGATACGCAGTATTTT.

The chain is built from TRBV28 and TRBJ1-2, with TRBD1 identical over 8 bases. This CDR3 is 14 amino acids long. Unmatched junction bases numbered 3, after V lost 4 bases and J lost 2 bases. Germline V lookup: CDR1 MDHEN, CDR2 SYDVKM. CDR3 in amino acids: CASSSSGGNYGYTF. The CDR3 nucleotides are TGTGCCAGCAGTTCCTCAGGGGGCAACTATGGCTACACCTTC.

The V and J genes are TRBV9 and TRBJ1-1; tentatively, D is TRBD1 (6 bases). Deletions cut 0 bases from V and 7 bases from J, with 22 bases between. The CDR3 length is 17 residues. Germline CDR1 reads SGDLS; CDR2 reads YYNGEE. In DNA, the CDR3 is TGTGCCAGCAGCGTAGAGGTCTGGGGCAGTCAAGGGGGTGAAGCTTTCTTT. It translates to CASSVEVWGSQGGEAFF.

The chain couples TRBV12-2 to TRBJ1-2. TRBV12-2 is reported as a pseudogene. The CDR3 length is 16 residues. CDR3 in DNA: TGTGCAAGTCGCTTAAAAACGGGGGTGGTAAACTATGGCTACACCTTC. It codes for CASRLKTGVVNYGYTF.

This rearrangement joins TRBV5-1 to TRBJ2-1; 14 bases align to TRBD2. This CDR3 spans 16 amino acids. V gave up 2 bases and J gave up 10 bases; unmatched junction bases: 8. Germline V gives CDR1 SGHRS, CDR2 YFSETQ. CDR3 residues: CASSFTGTSGGREQFF. CDR3 sequence (DNA): TGCGCCAGCAGCTTTACCGGGACTAGCGGGGGTAGGGAGCAGTTCTTC.

CDR3 DNA sequence: TGTGCCAGCAGTCCTCGGACAGGGAGCACTGAAGCTTTCTTT. Residues: CASSPRTGSTEAFF. The gene calls are TRBV6-5 and TRBJ1-1, with TRBD1 identical over 8 bases. Unmatched junction bases numbered 6, after V lost 5 bases and J lost 4 bases. Germline V gene sequence: CDR1 MNHEY, CDR2 SVGAGI. The CDR3 loop spans 14 amino acids.

V and J are TRBV11-3 and TRBJ2-5, with a possible D match to TRBD1 (6 bases). Trimming removed 6 bases from V and 4 bases from J, with 12 bases in between. The CDR3 totals 13 residues. Germline lookup yields CDR1 SGHNT and CDR2 YENEEA. The CDR3, as DNA: TGTGCCAGCAGTGGGGGCCCCGCAGAGACCCAGTACTTC. Its protein is CASSGGPAETQYF.

The chain couples TRBV6-5 to TRBJ2-5, with 8 nucleotides matching TRBD1. Germline CDR1 and CDR2: MNHEY and SVGAGI. The CDR3 totals 13 residues. The V segment lost 4 bases and the J segment 2 bases; nucleotides outside the gene matches: 0. CDR3 DNA sequence: TGTGCCAGCAGTTGGGACAGGCAAGAGACCCAGTACTTC. Amino acids: CASSWDRQETQYF.

The chain is built from TRBV7-2 and TRBJ2-3, with D perhaps TRBD1 (6 bases). The CDR3 has 14 amino acids. The V gene's germline CDR1 is SGHTA and CDR2 FQGNSA. V dropped 4 bases and J dropped 2 bases, with 10 bases sitting between them. This chain's CDR3 is CASSSGHFTDTQYF. In DNA form, the CDR3 reads TGTGCCAGCAGCTCGGGACACTTCACAGATACGCAGTATTTT.

V gene TRBV19 combines with J gene TRBJ2-1; D might be TRBD2 (5 bases). This CDR3 region has 14 residues. CDR1 is LNHDA and CDR2 is SQIVND in the germline V gene (reference sequence). Trimming removed 5 bases from V and 3 bases from J, with 11 bases in between. This CDR3 is CASSYGENYNEQFF. For the CDR3, the DNA is TGTGCCAGTAGTTACGGGGAAAACTACAATGAGCAGTTCTTC.

This clone occurred once. The rearrangement uses TRBV10-3 and TRBJ2-1, with D possibly being TRBD2 (6 bases). CDR3 length: 14 amino acids. Germline V gene data show CDR1 as ENHRY and CDR2 as SYGVKD. The V end was cut by 0 bases, the J end by 7 bases, with 10 bases between. CDR3 region: CAISESFGGNEQFF. In nucleotides, the CDR3 is TGTGCCATCAGTGAGTCCTTTGGGGGGAATGAGCAGTTCTTC.

This sequence joins TRBV27 and TRBJ2-5, with 14 bases aligning to TRBD2. Germline assignment: CDR1 MNHEY and CDR2 SMNVEV (reference sequence). J gave up 0 bases and V 4 bases, and 4 bases lay outside the gene matches. CDR3 length equals 17 residues. CDR3 protein: CASSSRTSGGYQETQYF. The CDR3 region has the DNA TGTGCCAGCAGTTCTCGGACTAGCGGGGGGTACCAAGAGACCCAGTACTTC.

The V and J genes are TRBV29-1 and TRBJ1-1, with 9 bases aligning to TRBD1. The ends lost 3 bases at V and 11 bases at J; junction bases unmatched: 13. The CDR3 is made up of 14 amino acids. Germline V lookup: CDR1 SQVTM, CDR2 ANQGSEA. The CDR3 is CSVESGQGNWRAFF. In DNA, the CDR3 is TGCAGCGTTGAGTCGGGACAGGGTAATTGGCGGGCTTTCTTT.

This clone was counted a few times. The rearrangement joins TRBV27 to TRBJ2-7; TRBD1 agrees at 7 bases. The CDR3 runs to 16 residues. CDR1 MNHEY and CDR2 SMNVEV come from the germline V gene (reference sequence). J was trimmed by 3 bases and V by 7 bases; bases with no gene match: 15. CDR3 nucleotides: TGTGCCAGCACCGGGGCCCCCGGGACAGAGGGCTACGAGCAGTACTTC. It encodes CASTGAPGTEGYEQYF.

The chain is built from TRBV4-3 and TRBJ2-7; no reliable D call. The CDR3 has 13 amino acids. V lost 0 bases, J lost 7 bases, and 10 bases lay in between. Germline V gives CDR1 LGHNA, CDR2 YSLEER. CDR3 DNA sequence: TGCGCCAGCAGCCAAGACGAGTCTGTAGAGCAGTACTTC. Its translation is CASSQDESVEQYF.

The rearrangement links TRBV14 to TRBJ2-2, with D possibly being TRBD2 (5 bases). Trimming removed 2 bases at V and 7 bases at J, with 8 bases between. CDR3 length: 13 residues. The V gene's germline CDR1 is SGHDN and CDR2 FVKESK. In DNA, the CDR3 is TGTGCCAGCAGCCAACTAGCCGGCGGGGAGCTGTTTTTT. Translating it yields CASSQLAGGELFF. The full variable domain, with the rest looked up from reference TRBV14 and TRBJ2-2, is EAGVTQFPSHSVIEKGQTVTLRCDPISGHDNLYWYRRVMGKEIKFLLHFVKESKQDESGMPNNRFLAERTGGTYSTLKVQPAELEDSGVYFCASSQLAGGELFFGEGSRLTVL.

The chain joins TRBV28 to TRBJ1-1; 7 bases agree with TRBD1. CDR1 MDHEN and CDR2 SYDVKM come from the germline V gene. With V trimmed by 2 bases and J by 0 bases, 9 bases remained unmatched. The CDR3 is made up of 17 amino acids. CDR3 in DNA: TGTGCCAGCAGTTTAACAGGGGTTTTGGGAATGAACACTGAAGCTTTCTTT. This encodes CASSLTGVLGMNTEAFF.

V gene TRBV9 combines with J gene TRBJ1-5; tentatively, D is TRBD1 (5 bases). Germline CDR1 is SGDLS and CDR2 is YYNGEE. The length of the CDR3 is 14 residues. Trimming shortened V by 0 bases and J by 7 bases, and 11 bases separated the two germline ends. The CDR3 bases are TGTGCCAGCAGCGTAGGGGGCACGAGGCAGCCCCAGCATTTT. Translated: CASSVGGTRQPQHF.

CDR3 sequence: CASSLGSGADYEQYF. The CDR3 DNA is TGTGCCAGCAGCTTAGGTAGCGGAGCAGACTACGAGCAGTACTTC. The chain carries TRBV11-3 and TRBJ2-7; a weak D match, TRBD2 (6 bases). Per germline, CDR1 SGHNT and CDR2 YENEEA. CDR3 length: 15 amino acids. V dropped 1 base and J dropped 3 bases, with 13 bases sitting between them.

The chain has TRBV5-4 and TRBJ1-5, with D maybe TRBD1 (6 bases). The V and J ends lost 0 bases and 1 base respectively, with 11 bases between them. The CDR3 loop spans 16 amino acids. Per germline, CDR1 SGHNT and CDR2 YYREEE (reference sequence). The CDR3: CASSLGGGRSNQPQHF. The CDR3, as DNA: TGTGCCAGCAGCTTGGGGGGGGGCAGGAGCAATCAGCCCCAGCATTTT.

V usage is TRBV5-1 and J usage is TRBJ1-4, with D possibly being TRBD1 (6 bases). CDR3 size: 15 residues. V was clipped by 3 bases and J by 7 bases, with 16 bases between them. Per the germline V gene, CDR1 is SGHRS and CDR2 is YFSETQ. The CDR3 sequence: CASSSTTGSGEKLFF. CDR3 bases: TGCGCCAGCAGCTCCACTACAGGGTCGGGTGAAAAACTGTTTTTT.